Listed below are T cell receptor beta chains from one sample, sequenced in a study of blood T cell repertoires in COVID-19. TCRdb's copy holds only in-frame clones and misses some; the assay was immunoSEQ multiplex PCR. This table holds roughly 250,000 clones, roughly 91% found once. The sequenced sample consisted of peripheral blood. These receptors were taken from a man aged 30-40 years with COVID-19, enrolled during active disease. CDR3s include the opening cysteine and the closing phenylalanine or tryptophan. The D gene is left open where the match is weak. For some rows the clone size is stated as once, few or many, or as a class when expanded; others skip it.

d_call clone_size j_call v_call cdr3_nt cdr3_aa
- - TRBJ1-5 TRBV4-2 TGTGCCAGCAGCCAAGAACGGGGAGGCAATCAGCCCCAGCATTTT CASSQERGGNQPQHF
- - TRBJ2-3 TRBV21-1 TGTGCCAGCAGCAAAGAGAAGGTGACAGGTCCATTCGGGACAGATACGCAGTATTTT CASSKEKVTGPFGTDTQYF
- once TRBJ1-5 TRBV7-9 TGTGCCAGCAGCTCCCCTAATCAGCCCCAGCATTTT CASSSPNQPQHF
- - TRBJ2-3 TRBV9 TGTGCCAGCAGCGTAGGGGCGGACACCTACACAGATACGCAGTATTTT CASSVGADTYTDTQYF
- once TRBJ1-1 TRBV19 TGTGCCAGTAGTATATGGGGCAGATACACTGAAGCTTTCTTT CASSIWGRYTEAFF
TRBD1 once TRBJ1-2 TRBV14 TGTGCCAGCAGCCAGGCCGGGACAGCAGCTAACTATGGCTACACCTTC CASSQAGTAANYGYTF
- - TRBJ2-1 TRBV10-3 TGTGCCATCAGTGTTGGTAGGCCAGGCAATGAGCAGTTCTTC CAISVGRPGNEQFF
TRBD1 - TRBJ1-5 TRBV2 TGTGCCAGCAGCCGCGACAGGGTTAGCAATCAGCCCCAGCATTTT CASSRDRVSNQPQHF
- - TRBJ2-1 TRBV5-6 TGTGCCAGCAGCTTGGGGGCAGGCTACAATGAGCAGTTCTTC CASSLGAGYNEQFF
- - TRBJ1-3 TRBV21-1 TGTGCCAGCAGACGCGCTTTCGGAAACACCATATATTTT CASRRAFGNTIYF
TRBD2 once TRBJ2-3 TRBV12-5 TGTGCTAGTGGTTCGCTAGCGGGGGGGCTGCCCACAGATACGCAGTATTTT CASGSLAGGLPTDTQYF
- - TRBJ1-6 TRBV11-3 TGTGCCAGCAGCCGCGGACGGGGACACTTGAATTCACCCCTCCACTTT CASSRGRGHLNSPLHF
- - TRBJ2-7 TRBV6-5 TGTGCCAGCAGTTACGTTCAGGGGATAGGAAGGCAGTACTTC CASSYVQGIGRQYF
TRBD1 - TRBJ1-2 TRBV4-1 TGCGCCAGCAGCCCCCCTCCCGGGACAGGGGTCCTTACTCTACGGGGCTACACCTTC CASSPPPGTGVLTLRGYTF
- - TRBJ1-1 TRBV19 TGTGCCAGTACCCCGTGGGGGGGAGAAAAAGCTTTCTTT CASTPWGGEKAFF
- - TRBJ2-3 TRBV5-1 TGCGCCAGCAGCTACCCACAGGGTGGGGATACGCAGTATTTT CASSYPQGGDTQYF
- - TRBJ1-6 TRBV7-3 TGTGCCAGCAGCTTTGGCCCTAATTCACCCCTCCACTTT CASSFGPNSPLHF
TRBD1 - TRBJ2-2 TRBV7-3 TGTGCCAGCAGCCAAGCCGGGACAGGGCCCGGGGAGCTGTTTTTT CASSQAGTGPGELFF
- - TRBJ2-7 TRBV19 TGTGCCAGTAGTATGTGGGGGCGACACGAGCAGTACTTC CASSMWGRHEQYF
- - TRBJ2-1 TRBV4-1 TGCGCCAGCAGCCAAGGTATCGGGAATGAGCAGTTCTTC CASSQGIGNEQFF
- - TRBJ2-3 TRBV5-4 TGTGCCAGCAGCTCGACCTCCGGGAGCTACACAGATACGCAGTATTTT CASSSTSGSYTDTQYF
TRBD2 - TRBJ2-3 TRBV10-1 TGCGCCAGCAGTGAGTTTGGTAGCGGGGGGATCTATACGCAGTATTTT CASSEFGSGGIYTQYF
- - TRBJ1-2 TRBV24-1 TGTGCCACCAGTGATAGGACAGTGAAAGCTAACTATGGCTACACCTTC CATSDRTVKANYGYTF
TRBD2 - TRBJ2-3 TRBV29-1 TGCAGCGTTGGCGGGGGGGTTCGGATAGATACGCAGTATTTT CSVGGGVRIDTQYF
TRBD1 - TRBJ2-7 TRBV5-6 TGTGCCAGCAGCTTGGCGGACAGGGGCGAGCAGTACTTC CASSLADRGEQYF
TRBD1 - TRBJ1-2 TRBV19 TGTGCCAGTAGTAGGGACAGTGGCGGCTACACCTTC CASSRDSGGYTF
- - TRBJ1-6 TRBV9 TGTGCCAGCAGCGTAGCTGTTAATTCACCCCTCCACTTT CASSVAVNSPLHF
- - TRBJ1-4 TRBV1 TGCACCAGCAGCCAAGATCCTGGGAGGAGGGATGAAAAACTGTTTTTT CTSSQDPGRRDEKLFF
TRBD1 - TRBJ1-1 TRBV2 TGTGCCAGCAGTGGAGGGACAGGGAAAACTGAAGCTTTCTTT CASSGGTGKTEAFF
- - TRBJ2-3 TRBV19 TGTGCCACGGGGGGACACAGGCTTTTCACAGATACGCAGTATTTT CATGGHRLFTDTQYF